This T cell receptor beta chain was recorded in a study of tumor-infiltrating lymphocytes in primary liver carcinoma. The CDR3 has 16 amino acids. The V gene's germline CDR1 is DFQATT and CDR2 SNEGSKA (reference sequence). cDNA specific to TCR beta was made from approximately 500 ng of total RNA, with a constant-region primer employed for priming. Generation of the TCR beta libraries relied on three nested multiplex PCR rounds using slightly modified ARM-PCR. For around 9 cycles apiece, the opening two PCR rounds ran with TRBV1-TRBV30 forward primers and a C-beta reverse primer. MiXCR was run by TCRdb on the multiplex PCR reads, yielding one entry per CDR3 protein. This sample carries tens of thousands of distinct CDR3 sequences, about three quarters of them seen once, and the ten largest clones take 29%. Joint extraction of RNA and DNA used roughly 18-34 mg of bulk tissue that was unsorted. Enrolled patients were chronically infected with HBV and treatment-naive. Every tumor sample had over 85% viable tumor cells.

The table lists this clonotype with a count of one. The junction does not match germline at one end; this may be a read error. The chain is built from TRBV20-1 and TRBJ1-6; 7 bases agree with TRBD1. The clonotype originates from a man aged 35 to 55 with primary liver carcinoma and hepatitis B virus infection. Sequenced input: liver tumor tissue from sampling region 5. Subset defined: tumor region T5, tumor centre. In DNA form, the CDR3 reads TGCGGTGCTAGAGATCTAAGACAGGGCCTTAATTCACCCCTCCACTTT. Residues: CGARDLRQGLNSPLHF.